This is a list of T cell receptor beta chains from one sample in a study of blood T cell repertoires in COVID-19. The data were produced by immunoSEQ multiplex PCR, yet TCRdb's version contains in-frame clones alone and is incomplete. The table lists 25,000 to 35,000 clones, approximately 85% of them singletons. The sample comprised peripheral blood. The origin of the receptors is a man aged 55 to 70 with active COVID-19. Both conserved end residues are part of each CDR3. A D gene is named only where the DNA matches it firmly. Size is omitted from some rows. Given values are once, few, many or a class for expanded clones.

len | j_gene | abundance | v_gene | d_gene | CDR3nt | CDR3aa
15 | TRBJ2-1 | once | TRBV6-5 | TRBD2 | TGTGCCAGCAGTCGGAGGACTAGCGGCTACAATGAGCAGTTCTTC | CASSRRTSGYNEQFF
15 | TRBJ1-6 | NA | TRBV27 | NA | TGTGCCAGCAGCCTGATCGACAGACCCAATTCACCCCTCCACTTT | CASSLIDRPNSPLHF
15 | TRBJ1-1 | NA | TRBV27 | NA | TGTGCCAGCAAACCGGGGAGCATTTTTAACACTGAAGCTTTCTTT | CASKPGSIFNTEAFF
15 | TRBJ1-6 | NA | TRBV19 | NA | TGTGCCAGTAGTATCGTCGGGAAAGGTTATTCACCCCTCCACTTT | CASSIVGKGYSPLHF
14 | TRBJ1-3 | NA | TRBV7-9 | TRBD1 | TGTGCCAGCAGCCTGACAGGGTTAGGAAACACCATATATTTT | CASSLTGLGNTIYF
15 | TRBJ2-1 | NA | TRBV18 | TRBD2 | TGTGCCAGCTCACCAGCTACTAGCGGACCCAATGAGCAGTTCTTC | CASSPATSGPNEQFF
17 | TRBJ1-1 | NA | TRBV19 | TRBD1 | TGTGCCAGTAGTCCCAGGGACAGGGGGAATACGAACACTGAAGCTTTCTTT | CASSPRDRGNTNTEAFF
17 | TRBJ1-5 | NA | TRBV6-2/TRBV6-3 | TRBD1 | TGTGCCAGCAGCCCATTGGACAGGGCATATAGCAATCAGCCCCAGCATTTT | CASSPLDRAYSNQPQHF
17 | TRBJ2-1 | few | TRBV5-4 | NA | TGTGCCAGCAGCTTGGCCCCACTCCCAACCCCAGGCAATGAGCAGTTCTTC | CASSLAPLPTPGNEQFF
14 | TRBJ2-7 | NA | TRBV6-5 | TRBD1 | TGTGCCAGCAGAAGGGGCAGGGGGCTCGACGAGCAGTACTTC | CASRRGRGLDEQYF
17 | TRBJ1-3 | NA | TRBV20-1 | NA | TGCAGTGCTAGTGAGCCGAGGCTCCAGGGCATTGCGAACACCATATATTTT | CSASEPRLQGIANTIYF
15 | TRBJ2-6 | NA | TRBV19 | TRBD1 | TGTGCCAGTAGTAGACAGGGTTTTGGGGCCAACGTCCTGACTTTC | CASSRQGFGANVLTF
16 | TRBJ2-2 | once | TRBV9 | NA | TGTGCCAGCAGCGTAGGTTCCGGGGGGCCTACCGGGGAGCTGTTTTTT | CASSVGSGGPTGELFF
14 | TRBJ1-5 | NA | TRBV7-2 | TRBD1 | TGTGCCAGCAACCCCGGGACAGGGGAGAGAGAATGGCATTTT | CASNPGTGEREWHF
20 | TRBJ2-6 | NA | TRBV5-1 | TRBD1 | TGCGCCAGCAGCTTGGCGGGACAGGGCCCCGGCCGCTCTGGGGCCAACGTCCTGACTTTC | CASSLAGQGPGRSGANVLTF
14 | TRBJ2-1 | few | TRBV7-3 | NA | TGTGCCAGCAGCTTATTCCTAGCCCACAATGAGCAGTTCTTC | CASSLFLAHNEQFF